This is a list of T cell receptor beta chains from one sample in a study of control samples from healthy donors and cancer patients. Produced via immunoSEQ multiplex PCR; TCRdb's table is partial and in-frame only. The data hold roughly 100,000 clones, with more than 85% observed a single time. Sequenced input: blood. These receptor sequences come from a woman in her forties or fifties in good health. Each CDR3 is given with its conserved first and last residue. D genes are given only for firm matches. A clone size is listed for some rows: how often the clone was seen (once, few, many), or a class if it is expanded.

V gene: TRBV19; J gene: TRBJ1-1; clone size: .; D gene: .; CDR3 length: 10; CDR3 protein: CASSTSGAFF; CDR3 DNA: TGTGCCAGTAGTACTAGTGGGGCTTTCTTT
V gene: TRBV5-4; J gene: TRBJ2-1; clone size: once; D gene: TRBD1; CDR3 length: 15; CDR3 protein: CASSAAQGSSSEQFF; CDR3 DNA: TGTGCCAGCAGCGCCGCACAGGGGTCATCGTCGGAGCAGTTCTTC
V gene: TRBV7-2; J gene: TRBJ1-2; clone size: .; D gene: TRBD1; CDR3 length: 16; CDR3 protein: CASSSGGTQANYGYTF; CDR3 DNA: TGTGCCAGCAGCTCAGGGGGGACTCAGGCTAACTATGGCTACACCTTC
V gene: TRBV20-1; J gene: TRBJ2-3; clone size: .; D gene: TRBD2; CDR3 length: 15; CDR3 protein: CSASLAGGGTDTQYF; CDR3 DNA: TGCAGTGCTAGTCTGGCGGGAGGGGGCACAGATACGCAGTATTTT
V gene: TRBV3-1/TRBV3-2; J gene: TRBJ2-3; clone size: .; D gene: TRBD1; CDR3 length: 14; CDR3 protein: CASSQQGVTDTQYF; CDR3 DNA: TGTGCCAGCAGCCAACAGGGGGTCACAGATACGCAGTATTTT
V gene: TRBV7-2; J gene: TRBJ1-2; clone size: .; D gene: .; CDR3 length: 15; CDR3 protein: CASSLASAGAASYTF; CDR3 DNA: TGTGCCAGCAGCTTAGCGTCCGCAGGGGCAGCAAGCTACACCTTC
V gene: TRBV14; J gene: TRBJ1-2; clone size: few; D gene: .; CDR3 length: 14; CDR3 protein: CASSHNDRTDGYTF; CDR3 DNA: TGTGCCAGCAGCCACAATGACAGGACCGATGGCTACACCTTC
V gene: TRBV5-1; J gene: TRBJ2-7; clone size: .; D gene: .; CDR3 length: 15; CDR3 protein: CASSLDRVSSGEQYF; CDR3 DNA: TGCGCCAGCAGCTTGGACAGGGTATCCTCGGGCGAGCAGTACTTC
V gene: TRBV4-3; J gene: TRBJ2-5; clone size: .; D gene: .; CDR3 length: 14; CDR3 protein: CASSQDRQEKTQYF; CDR3 DNA: TGCGCCAGCAGCCAAGATCGTCAGGAGAAGACCCAGTACTTC
V gene: TRBV7-2; J gene: TRBJ2-7; clone size: few; D gene: TRBD2; CDR3 length: 17; CDR3 protein: CASSLVGTSGRTHEQYF; CDR3 DNA: TGTGCCAGCAGCTTAGTCGGGACTAGCGGGAGGACCCACGAGCAGTACTTC
V gene: TRBV7-9; J gene: TRBJ1-2; clone size: .; D gene: TRBD1; CDR3 length: 14; CDR3 protein: CASSPDRDPNGYTF; CDR3 DNA: TGTGCCAGCAGTCCAGACAGGGACCCAAATGGCTACACCTTC
V gene: TRBV5-1; J gene: TRBJ2-1; clone size: .; D gene: TRBD1; CDR3 length: 14; CDR3 protein: CASSLDRGYNEQFF; CDR3 DNA: TGCGCCAGCAGCTTGGACAGGGGTTACAATGAGCAGTTCTTC
V gene: TRBV7-2; J gene: TRBJ1-2; clone size: .; D gene: .; CDR3 length: 15; CDR3 protein: CASSLDLQGGYGYTF; CDR3 DNA: TGTGCCAGCAGCTTGGACCTACAGGGAGGCTATGGCTACACCTTC